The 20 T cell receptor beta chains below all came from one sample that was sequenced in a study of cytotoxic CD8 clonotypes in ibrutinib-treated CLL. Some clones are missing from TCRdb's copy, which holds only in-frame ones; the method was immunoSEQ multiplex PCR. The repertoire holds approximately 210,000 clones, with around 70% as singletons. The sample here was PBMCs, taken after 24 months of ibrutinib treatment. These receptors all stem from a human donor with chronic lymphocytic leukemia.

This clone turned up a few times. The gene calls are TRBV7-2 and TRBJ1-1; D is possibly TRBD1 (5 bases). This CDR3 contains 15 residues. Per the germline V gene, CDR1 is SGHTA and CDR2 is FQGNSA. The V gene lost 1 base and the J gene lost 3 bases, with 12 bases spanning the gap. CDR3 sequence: CASSLEGLWDTEAFF. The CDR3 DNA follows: TGTGCCAGCAGCTTAGAGGGGTTGTGGGACACTGAAGCTTTCTTT.

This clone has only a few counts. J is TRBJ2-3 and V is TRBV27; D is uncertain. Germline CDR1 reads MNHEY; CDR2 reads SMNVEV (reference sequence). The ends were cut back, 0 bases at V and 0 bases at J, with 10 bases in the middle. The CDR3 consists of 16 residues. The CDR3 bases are TGTGCCAGCAGTTTATCGAACGGGCCTAGCACAGATACGCAGTATTTT. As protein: CASSLSNGPSTDTQYF.

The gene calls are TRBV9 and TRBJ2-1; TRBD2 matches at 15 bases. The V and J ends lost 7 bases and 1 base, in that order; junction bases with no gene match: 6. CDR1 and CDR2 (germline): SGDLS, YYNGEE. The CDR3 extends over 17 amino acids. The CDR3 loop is CASGLAGGPNSYNEQFF. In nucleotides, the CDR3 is TGTGCCAGCGGACTAGCGGGAGGGCCCAATTCCTACAATGAGCAGTTCTTC.

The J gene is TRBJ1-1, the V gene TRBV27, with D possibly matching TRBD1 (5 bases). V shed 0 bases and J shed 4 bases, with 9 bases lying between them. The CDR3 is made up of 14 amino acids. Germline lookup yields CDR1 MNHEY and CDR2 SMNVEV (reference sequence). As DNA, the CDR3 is TGTGCCAGCAGTTTATCCTCGGGGCTCACTGAAGCTTTCTTT. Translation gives CASSLSSGLTEAFF.

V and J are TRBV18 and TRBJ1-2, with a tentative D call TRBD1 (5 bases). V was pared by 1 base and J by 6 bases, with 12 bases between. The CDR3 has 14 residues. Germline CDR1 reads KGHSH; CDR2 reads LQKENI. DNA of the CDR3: TGTGCCAGCTCACCACGCCAGGGAGTCGATGGCTACACCTTC. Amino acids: CASSPRQGVDGYTF.

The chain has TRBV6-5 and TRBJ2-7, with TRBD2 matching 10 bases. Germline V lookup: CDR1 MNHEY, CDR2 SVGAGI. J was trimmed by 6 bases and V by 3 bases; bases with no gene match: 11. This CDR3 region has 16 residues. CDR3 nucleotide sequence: TGTGCCAGCAGTTATGCTAGCGGGAGTCCTTTGAGCGAGCAGTACTTC. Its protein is CASSYASGSPLSEQYF.

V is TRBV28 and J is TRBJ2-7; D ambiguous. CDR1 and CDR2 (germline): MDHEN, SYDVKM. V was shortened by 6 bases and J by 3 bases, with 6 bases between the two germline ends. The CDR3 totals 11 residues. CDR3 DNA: TGTGCCAGCAGGACCAACTACGAGCAGTACTTC. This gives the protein CASRTNYEQYF.

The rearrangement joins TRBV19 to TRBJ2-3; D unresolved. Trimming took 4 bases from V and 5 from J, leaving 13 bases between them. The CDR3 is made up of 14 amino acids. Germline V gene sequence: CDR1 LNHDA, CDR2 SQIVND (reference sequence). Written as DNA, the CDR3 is TGTGCCAGTAGTACCCCGACCATGCGAGATACGCAGTATTTT. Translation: CASSTPTMRDTQYF.

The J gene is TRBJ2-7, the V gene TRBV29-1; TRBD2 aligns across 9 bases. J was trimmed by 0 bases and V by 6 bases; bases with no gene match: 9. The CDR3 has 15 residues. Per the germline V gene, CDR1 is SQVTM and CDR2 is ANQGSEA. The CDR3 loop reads CSVSLNSGSSYEQYF. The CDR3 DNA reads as TGCAGCGTATCACTCAATAGCGGGAGCTCCTACGAGCAGTACTTC.

CDR3 bases: TGTGCCAGCAGTACCTACCGGGACAGGGGCACCTACGAGCAGTACTTC. It is translated as CASSTYRDRGTYEQYF. The chain couples TRBV6-6 to TRBJ2-7, with 10 bases fitting TRBD1. V was clipped by 5 bases and J by 2 bases; unmatched bases: 9. The CDR3 extends over 16 amino acids. Germline V gives CDR1 MNHNY, CDR2 SVGAGI (reference sequence).

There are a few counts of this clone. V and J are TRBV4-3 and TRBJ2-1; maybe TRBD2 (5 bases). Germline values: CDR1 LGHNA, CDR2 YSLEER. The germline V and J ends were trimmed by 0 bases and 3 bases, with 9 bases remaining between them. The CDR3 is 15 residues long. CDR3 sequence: CASSQERTGYNEQFF. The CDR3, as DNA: TGCGCCAGCAGCCAAGAAAGGACTGGCTACAATGAGCAGTTCTTC.

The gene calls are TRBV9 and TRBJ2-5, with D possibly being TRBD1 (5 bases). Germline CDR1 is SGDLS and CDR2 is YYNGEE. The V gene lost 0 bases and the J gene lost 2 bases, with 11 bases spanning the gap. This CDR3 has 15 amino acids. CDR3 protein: CASSVAAGFQETQYF. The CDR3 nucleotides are TGTGCCAGCAGCGTAGCGGCAGGGTTTCAAGAGACCCAGTACTTC.

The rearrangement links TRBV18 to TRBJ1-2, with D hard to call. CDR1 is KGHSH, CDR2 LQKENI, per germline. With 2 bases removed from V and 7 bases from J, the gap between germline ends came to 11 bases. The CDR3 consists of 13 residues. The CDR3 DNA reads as TGTGCCAGCTCACCAGTGGCAGACGGTGGCTACACCTTC. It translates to CASSPVADGGYTF.

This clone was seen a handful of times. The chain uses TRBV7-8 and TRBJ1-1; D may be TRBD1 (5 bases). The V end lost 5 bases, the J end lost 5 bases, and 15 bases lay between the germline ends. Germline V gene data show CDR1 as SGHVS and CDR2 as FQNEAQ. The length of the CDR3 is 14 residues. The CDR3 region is CASSTRELGTEAFF. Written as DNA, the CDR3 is TGTGCCAGCAGCACCAGGGAGTTGGGGACTGAAGCTTTCTTT.

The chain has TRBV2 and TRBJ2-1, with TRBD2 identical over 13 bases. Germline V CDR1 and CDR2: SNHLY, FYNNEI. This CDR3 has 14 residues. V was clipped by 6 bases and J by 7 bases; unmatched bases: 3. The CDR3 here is CASRTSGRSNEQFF. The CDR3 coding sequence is TGTGCCAGCAGGACTAGCGGGAGGTCGAATGAGCAGTTCTTC.

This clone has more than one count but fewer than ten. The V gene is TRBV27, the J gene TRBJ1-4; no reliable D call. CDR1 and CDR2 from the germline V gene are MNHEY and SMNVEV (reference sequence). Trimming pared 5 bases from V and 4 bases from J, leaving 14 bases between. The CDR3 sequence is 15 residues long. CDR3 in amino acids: CASSPKGWGNEKLFF. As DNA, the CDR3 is TGTGCCAGCAGTCCTAAGGGCTGGGGTAATGAAAAACTGTTTTTT.

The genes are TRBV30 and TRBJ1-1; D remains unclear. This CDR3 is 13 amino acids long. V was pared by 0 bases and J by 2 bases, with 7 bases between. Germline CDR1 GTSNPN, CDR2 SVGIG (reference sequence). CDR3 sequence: CAWSVEGNTEAFF. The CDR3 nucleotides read TGTGCCTGGAGTGTGGAAGGAAACACTGAAGCTTTCTTT.

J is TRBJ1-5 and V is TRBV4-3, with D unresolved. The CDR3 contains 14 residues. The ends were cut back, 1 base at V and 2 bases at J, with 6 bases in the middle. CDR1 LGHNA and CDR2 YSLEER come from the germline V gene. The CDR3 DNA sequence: TGCGCCAGCAGCCAAGGCCCACGCAATCAGCCCCAGCATTTT. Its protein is CASSQGPRNQPQHF.

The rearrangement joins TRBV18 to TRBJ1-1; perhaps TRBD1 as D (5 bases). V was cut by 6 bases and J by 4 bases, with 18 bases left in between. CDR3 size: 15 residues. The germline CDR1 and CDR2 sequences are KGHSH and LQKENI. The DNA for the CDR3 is TGTGCCAGCTCTGCCCAGGTGGTCGGGGGCACTGAAGCTTTCTTT. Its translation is CASSAQVVGGTEAFF.

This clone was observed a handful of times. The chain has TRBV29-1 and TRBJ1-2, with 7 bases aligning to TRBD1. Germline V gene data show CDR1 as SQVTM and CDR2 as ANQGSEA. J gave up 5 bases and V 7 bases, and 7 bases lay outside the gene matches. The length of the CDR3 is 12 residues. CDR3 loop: CSAWTGLYGYTF. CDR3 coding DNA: TGCAGCGCCTGGACAGGCCTTTATGGCTACACCTTC.